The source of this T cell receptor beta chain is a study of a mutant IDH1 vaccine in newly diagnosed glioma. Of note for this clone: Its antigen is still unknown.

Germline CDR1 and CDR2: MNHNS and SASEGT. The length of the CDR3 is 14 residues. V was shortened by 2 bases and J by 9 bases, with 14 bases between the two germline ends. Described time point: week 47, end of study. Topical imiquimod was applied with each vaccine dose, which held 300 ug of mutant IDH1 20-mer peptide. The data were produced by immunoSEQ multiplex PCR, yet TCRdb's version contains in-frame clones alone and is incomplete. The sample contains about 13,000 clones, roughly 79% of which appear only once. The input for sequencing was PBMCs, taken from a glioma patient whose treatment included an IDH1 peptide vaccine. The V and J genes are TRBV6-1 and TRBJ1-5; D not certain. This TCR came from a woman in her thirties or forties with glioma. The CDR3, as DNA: TGTGCCAGCAGTGAATTGGAGGCAAATGGGCCCCAGCATTTT. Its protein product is CASSELEANGPQHF.